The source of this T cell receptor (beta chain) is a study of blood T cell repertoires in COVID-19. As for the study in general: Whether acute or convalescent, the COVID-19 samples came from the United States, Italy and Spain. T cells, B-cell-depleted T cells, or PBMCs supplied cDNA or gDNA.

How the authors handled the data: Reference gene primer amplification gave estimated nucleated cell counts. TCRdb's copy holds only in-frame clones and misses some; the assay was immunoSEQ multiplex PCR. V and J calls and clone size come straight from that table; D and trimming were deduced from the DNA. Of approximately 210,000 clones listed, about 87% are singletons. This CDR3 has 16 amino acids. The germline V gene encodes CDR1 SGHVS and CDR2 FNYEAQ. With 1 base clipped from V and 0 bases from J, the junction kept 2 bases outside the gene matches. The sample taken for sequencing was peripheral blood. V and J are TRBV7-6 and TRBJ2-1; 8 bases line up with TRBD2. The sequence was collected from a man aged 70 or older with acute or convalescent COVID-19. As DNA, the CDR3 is TGTGCCAGCAGCTTAGTGCGGGGGGTCTCCTACAATGAGCAGTTCTTC. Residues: CASSLVRGVSYNEQFF.